Presented here are 28 T cell receptor beta chains from one specimen sequenced in a study of lymphopenia after photon versus proton radiotherapy. TCRdb's copy holds only in-frame clones and misses some; the assay was immunoSEQ multiplex PCR. The repertoire holds roughly 76,000 clones, roughly 90% seen once, with approximately 2% in the top ten. The specimen comprised peripheral blood, sampled from a patient treated with photon-based radiotherapy. Receptors originate from a woman aged 40 to 55 with cholangiocarcinoma.

V and J are TRBV29-1 and TRBJ1-2; no definite D call. This CDR3 has 15 residues. V was clipped by 7 bases and J by 0 bases, with 18 bases between them. Germline V CDR1 and CDR2: SQVTM, ANQGSEA. CDR3 coding DNA: TGCAGCGCAGATGGGAAAGTTGGGCCTAACTATGGCTACACCTTC. This encodes CSADGKVGPNYGYTF.

The chain has TRBV11-3 and TRBJ2-7, with 7 bases identical to TRBD1. The CDR3 loop spans 13 amino acids. CDR1 is SGHNT, CDR2 YENEEA, per germline. V lost 3 bases to trimming and J lost 7 bases; unmatched junction nucleotides: 6. CDR3 sequence reads: CASSLTGLGEQYF. In DNA, the CDR3 is TGTGCCAGCAGCTTGACAGGGTTGGGTGAGCAGTACTTC.

The chain carries TRBV25-1 and TRBJ2-4, with no clear D. The CDR3 is 14 residues long. The germline V gene has CDR1 MGHDK and CDR2 SYGVNS. V gave up 4 bases and J gave up 0 bases, with 7 bases separating them. DNA of the CDR3: TGTGCCAGCAGTGGAGACGGAGCCAAAAACATTCAGTACTTC. Translated, it gives CASSGDGAKNIQYF.

This clone was counted only a few times. V is TRBV5-1 and J is TRBJ2-2; D might be TRBD1 or TRBD2, each matching 5 bases. V dropped 4 bases and J dropped 5 bases, with 12 bases sitting between them. Germline V gene data show CDR1 as SGHRS and CDR2 as YFSETQ. The CDR3 runs 14 residues. The CDR3 DNA reads TGCGCCAGCAGCCCGGGACCAGCAACCGGGGAGCTGTTTTTT. Amino acids: CASSPGPATGELFF.

This chain joins TRBV27 and TRBJ1-2; D is possibly TRBD1 (6 bases). CDR1 and CDR2 (germline): MNHEY, SMNVEV (reference sequence). Trimming took off 6 bases at V and 0 bases at J, with 20 bases between the two ends. This CDR3 has 17 amino acids. The CDR3 sequence is CASRRRGAEWANYGYTF. CDR3 bases: TGTGCCAGCAGGAGGCGGGGGGCCGAATGGGCTAACTATGGCTACACCTTC.

The chain joins TRBV29-1 to TRBJ2-5; D may match TRBD1 or TRBD2 (6 bases each). This CDR3 contains 16 residues. The germline V gene encodes CDR1 SQVTM and CDR2 ANQGSEA. Deletions cut 4 bases from V and 2 bases from J, with 20 bases between. In nucleotides, the CDR3 is TGCAGCGTTGTAAGAGTTGTGGGGGGCCCACAAGAGACCCAGTACTTC. This gives the protein CSVVRVVGGPQETQYF.

J is TRBJ1-5 and V is TRBV28; D ambiguous. The CDR3 runs 16 residues. The V and J ends lost 4 bases and 2 bases respectively, with 15 bases between them. Germline CDR1 reads MDHEN; CDR2 reads SYDVKM. The CDR3 bases are TGTGCCAGCAGTTCCTCACCCTCAGGCGGCAATCAGCCCCAGCATTTT. Its protein product is CASSSSPSGGNQPQHF.

The chain carries TRBV27 and TRBJ1-1, with D possibly TRBD1 on 5 matching bases. Germline CDR1 is MNHEY and CDR2 is SMNVEV (reference sequence). V was trimmed by 9 bases and J by 3 bases, leaving 17 bases between them. The length of the CDR3 is 14 residues. The CDR3 region has the DNA TGTGCCAGTAGTCATAAGGGACGGGACACTGAAGCTTTCTTT. Amino acids: CASSHKGRDTEAFF.

This clone was seen a single time. The V and J genes are TRBV29-1 and TRBJ2-1; 10 nucleotides match TRBD2. Germline-derived CDR1 and CDR2 are SQVTM and ANQGSEA. This CDR3 region has 14 residues. V shed 6 bases and J 3 bases; nucleotides not matched to a gene: 5. The CDR3 sequence is CSVSLAGGYNEQFF. The CDR3 nucleotides read TGCAGCGTGTCTTTAGCGGGGGGCTACAATGAGCAGTTCTTC.

The chain has TRBV11-2 and TRBJ2-3, with D possibly being TRBD2 (6 bases). The CDR3 is 16 amino acids. Germline-derived CDR1 and CDR2 are SGHAT and FQNNGV. V lost 2 bases and J lost 1, with 13 bases in between. In DNA form, the CDR3 reads TGTGCCAGCAGCTTAAGCGTCGGGGGTGGCACAGATACGCAGTATTTT. Amino acid sequence: CASSLSVGGGTDTQYF. The complete variable domain, with remaining parts taken from reference TRBV11-2 and TRBJ2-3, reads EAGVAQSPRYKIIEKRQSVAFWCNPISGHATLYWYQQILGQGPKLLIQFQNNGVVDDSQLPKDRFSAERLKGVDSTLKIQPAKLEDSAVYLCASSLSVGGGTDTQYFGPGTRLTVL.

The chain combines TRBV14 with TRBJ1-5; D remains ambiguous. Trimming pared 3 bases from V and 7 bases from J, leaving 10 bases between. Germline assignment: CDR1 SGHDN and CDR2 FVKESK. This CDR3 is built from 13 residues. The CDR3 DNA reads TGTGCCAGCAGCCATTCGGTGGGGCAGCCCCAGCATTTT. The encoded protein is CASSHSVGQPQHF.

The chain carries TRBV2 and TRBJ2-2, with 7 bases aligning to TRBD1. The CDR3 runs to 15 residues. The V and J ends lost 7 bases and 4 bases, in that order; junction bases with no gene match: 9. The V gene's germline CDR1 is SNHLY and CDR2 FYNNEI. CDR3 DNA: TGTGCCAGCACTACAGGGGAGTTGGGCACCGGGGAGCTGTTTTTT. Translating it yields CASTTGELGTGELFF.

CDR3 DNA: TGCGCCAGCAGCCAATCCTTCTTGCCGACCGGGACTCGAAGCTCCTACGAGCAGTACTTC. This encodes CASSQSFLPTGTRSSYEQYF. J is TRBJ2-7 and V is TRBV4-1; weak D call: TRBD2 (6 bases). The V gene's germline CDR1 is MGHRA and CDR2 YSYEKL. V shed 2 bases and J shed 0 bases, with 26 bases lying between them. The CDR3 has 20 amino acids.

Here the CDR3 DNA reads TGCGCCAGCAGTGAGTCCCAGGGGTCCTATGGCTACACCTTC. Translated, it gives CASSESQGSYGYTF. The chain links TRBV10-2 to TRBJ1-2; possible D gene TRBD1, 6 bases. Deletions cut 0 bases from V and 4 bases from J, with 9 bases between. The germline gives CDR1 WSHSY, CDR2 SAAADI. CDR3 length: 14 residues.

The chain combines TRBV7-9 with TRBJ1-3, with no clear D. V lost 5 bases and J 4 bases, leaving 18 bases between the germline ends. This CDR3 spans 16 amino acids. Germline CDR1 is SEHNR and CDR2 is FQNEAQ (reference sequence). CDR3 in amino acids: CASSPPGPTWGNTIYF. Written as DNA, the CDR3 is TGTGCCAGCAGCCCCCCAGGCCCAACCTGGGGAAACACCATATATTTT.

The J gene is TRBJ2-7, the V gene TRBV10-3; 11 positions match TRBD1. With V trimmed by 6 bases and J by 1 base, 5 bases remained unmatched. Per the germline V gene, CDR1 is ENHRY and CDR2 is SYGVKD. This CDR3 is 15 amino acids long. The CDR3 sequence is CAISSGTGGSYEQYF. CDR3 DNA: TGTGCCATCAGCTCCGGGACAGGGGGTTCCTACGAGCAGTACTTC.

The chain couples TRBV5-1 to TRBJ2-7; either TRBD1 or TRBD2 may supply D (7 bases each). The V end was cut by 4 bases, the J end by 2 bases, with 16 bases between. From germline, CDR1 is SGHRS and CDR2 YFSETQ. This CDR3 contains 15 residues. The CDR3: CASSPSGDRTYEQYF. The CDR3 DNA follows: TGCGCCAGCAGCCCCAGCGGGGACAGAACCTACGAGCAGTACTTC.

This chain connects TRBV30 to TRBJ2-3; 11 bases are shared with TRBD2. J gave up 0 bases and V 2 bases, and 7 bases lay outside the gene matches. This CDR3 spans 17 amino acids. Germline CDR1 is GTSNPN and CDR2 is SVGIG (reference sequence). The DNA for the CDR3 is TGTGCCTGGAGTCGACTAGCGGGACGCCCTAGCACAGATACGCAGTATTTT. Its translation: CAWSRLAGRPSTDTQYF.

The J gene is TRBJ2-1, the V gene TRBV5-1, with 8 nucleotides matching TRBD2. The CDR3 is 14 residues long. Germline CDR1 reads SGHRS; CDR2 reads YFSETQ. The J segment lost 12 bases and the V segment lost 4 bases, leaving 12 bases of the junction unmatched. The CDR3 spells CASSLGTSFAGQFF. CDR3 coding DNA: TGCGCCAGCAGCCTCGGGACTAGTTTTGCCGGGCAGTTCTTC.

The genes are TRBV6-5 and TRBJ2-5, with TRBD1 as a possible D gene (5 bases). TRBJ2-7 explains the end of the DNA better; the J call may be wrong. The CDR3 is made up of 13 amino acids. The germline CDR1 and CDR2 sequences are MNHEY and SVGAGI. The CDR3 reads CASSYSRASEQYF. Written as DNA, the CDR3 is TGTGCCAGCAGTTATTCCAGGGCCAGCGAGCAGTACTTC.

The chain uses TRBV7-2 and TRBJ2-7, with D tentatively TRBD2 (6 bases). The CDR3 totals 14 residues. The germline V and J ends were trimmed by 6 bases and 0 bases, with 12 bases remaining between them. The V gene's germline CDR1 is SGHTA and CDR2 FQGNSA. As DNA, the CDR3 is TGTGCCAGCAGACGACTAGGGCCCTCCTACGAGCAGTACTTC. Amino acid sequence: CASRRLGPSYEQYF.

V usage is TRBV5-1 and J usage is TRBJ1-1; D call uncertain. V lost 0 bases, J lost 4 bases, and 7 bases lay in between. The CDR3 is 13 amino acids. Germline V gene sequence: CDR1 SGHRS, CDR2 YFSETQ. The CDR3 sequence: CASSLDVATEAFF. CDR3 nucleotides: TGCGCCAGCAGCTTGGATGTTGCCACTGAAGCTTTCTTT.

The chain recombines TRBV19 with TRBJ2-2; possibly TRBD1 for D (6 bases). V lost 6 bases, J lost 0 bases, and 8 bases lay in between. The CDR3 totals 14 residues. Germline V CDR1 and CDR2: LNHDA, SQIVND (reference sequence). CDR3 nucleotides: TGTGCCAGTAGCGACAGGTCGAACACCGGGGAGCTGTTTTTT. It specifies CASSDRSNTGELFF.

This chain links TRBV7-9 with TRBJ2-1, with TRBD2 identical over 9 bases. Germline V gene data show CDR1 as SEHNR and CDR2 as FQNEAQ (reference sequence). With 5 bases clipped from V and 1 base from J, the junction kept 9 bases outside the gene matches. This CDR3 has 17 amino acids. The CDR3 nucleotides are TGTGCCAGCAGCCCCCGCGGCGGGGGGGTATCCTACAATGAGCAGTTCTTC. As protein: CASSPRGGGVSYNEQFF.

The chain joins TRBV19 to TRBJ2-1, with a possible D match to TRBD2 (7 bases). The CDR3 is 15 amino acids. Germline CDR1 and CDR2: LNHDA and SQIVND (reference sequence). Trimming pared 5 bases from V and 1 base from J, leaving 12 bases between. The CDR3 nucleotides read TGTGCCAGTAGTTCCAGGGGAGGGTCCTACAATGAGCAGTTCTTC. Its translation is CASSSRGGSYNEQFF.

The chain carries TRBV7-9 and TRBJ2-7; unclear D gene. The CDR3 loop spans 13 amino acids. CDR1 and CDR2 from the germline V gene are SEHNR and FQNEAQ (reference sequence). V gave up 0 bases and J gave up 2 bases, with 5 bases separating them. CDR3 bases: TGTGCCAGCAGCTTAGCTGATACCTACGAGCAGTACTTC. Translating it yields CASSLADTYEQYF.

This chain uses TRBV6-5 with TRBJ2-6, with 8 bases that match TRBD1. Germline trimming cut 9 bases from V and 0 bases from J; bases unmatched to any gene: 4. Germline V gives CDR1 MNHEY, CDR2 SVGAGI. The CDR3 is 15 residues long. Here the CDR3 reads CARGQGSSGANVLTF. CDR3 bases: TGTGCCAGAGGACAGGGTAGCTCTGGGGCCAACGTCCTGACTTTC.

This sequence joins TRBV5-6 and TRBJ2-3, with D perhaps matching TRBD2 (7 bases). The CDR3 consists of 16 residues. The germline CDR1 and CDR2 sequences are SGHDT and YYEEEE. The V end lost 4 bases, the J end lost 2 bases, and 17 bases lay between the germline ends. The CDR3 DNA reads as TGTGCCAGCAGCCTTATCGCGGGGGCACACACAGATACGCAGTATTTT. Encoded protein: CASSLIAGAHTDTQYF. Supplemented by reference TRBV5-6 and TRBJ2-3, the full variable domain reads DAGVTQSPTHLIKTRGQQVTLRCSPKSGHDTVSWYQQALGQGPQFIFQYYEEEERQRGNFPDRFSGHQFPNYSSELNVNALLLGDSALYLCASSLIAGAHTDTQYFGPGTRLTVL.